These 6 T cell receptor beta chains were all obtained from the same sample, sequenced in a study of cytomegalovirus exposure and HLA in healthy donors (dated by TCRdb to between 2016 and 2019). The library was made by the immunoSEQ multiplex PCR assay. A mixture of 60 forward primers for TCR Vbeta segments and 13 reverse primers for TCR Jbeta segments was used in the multiplex PCR. TCRdb re-hosts the immuneACCESS table, in-frame sequences only. Its copies lack some clones; in the studies checked, an unresolved V gene accounts for under half of them, and the cause for the rest is not known. The sample table holds 200,000 to 250,000 clones, of which about 74% were seen once. Of the sample, roughly 2% is held by the ten largest clones. Sequencing used PBMCs. These receptors originate from a woman in her twenties or thirties in good health and CMV-seronegative.

The V and J genes are TRBV10-1 and TRBJ2-1; perhaps TRBD2 as D (5 bases). The V end lost 2 bases, the J end lost 9 bases, and 20 bases lay between the germline ends. Per the germline V gene, CDR1 is WNHNN and CDR2 is SYGVQD (reference sequence). This CDR3 contains 16 residues. CDR3 sequence (DNA): TGCGCCAGCAGTGAGGGGGTAGCGTGGGCACCTGGTGAGCAGTTCTTC. Translated, it gives CASSEGVAWAPGEQFF.

The J gene is TRBJ2-7, the V gene TRBV27, with a possible D match to TRBD1 (6 bases). V lost 3 bases and J 3 bases, leaving 6 bases between the germline ends. The CDR3 is made up of 12 amino acids. Germline CDR1 is MNHEY and CDR2 is SMNVEV (reference sequence). Here the CDR3 DNA reads TGTGCCAGCAGTTTGGACAGCTACGAGCAGTACTTC. It is translated as CASSLDSYEQYF.

The chain joins TRBV7-3 to TRBJ2-1; D might be TRBD2 (5 bases). V gave up 5 bases and J gave up 2 bases, with 16 bases separating them. The CDR3 runs 16 residues. Germline V lookup: CDR1 SGHTA, CDR2 FQGTGA. The CDR3 loop reads CASSLPGENPYNEQFF. The DNA of the CDR3 is TGTGCCAGCAGCCTACCTGGGGAGAACCCCTACAATGAGCAGTTCTTC.

The rearrangement links TRBV5-6 to TRBJ2-5; no reliable D call. From germline, CDR1 is SGHDT and CDR2 YYEEEE. The CDR3 consists of 13 residues. Trimming removed 0 bases at V and 3 bases at J, with 6 bases between. The CDR3 spells CASSLGSEETQYF. The CDR3 DNA reads TGTGCCAGCAGCTTGGGCAGCGAAGAGACCCAGTACTTC.

This chain links TRBV7-8 with TRBJ2-5; TRBD2 aligns across 13 bases. This CDR3 spans 18 amino acids. The ends lost 5 bases at V and 3 bases at J; junction bases unmatched: 12. The germline gives CDR1 SGHVS, CDR2 FQNEAQ. The CDR3 loop reads CASSPNPGLAGWKETQYF. For the CDR3, the DNA is TGTGCCAGCAGCCCAAACCCGGGACTAGCGGGGTGGAAAGAGACCCAGTACTTC.

This clone was picked up one time. The chain links TRBV5-1 to TRBJ1-4; possibly TRBD1 for D (5 bases). Trimming stripped 0 bases from V and 8 bases from J, with 20 bases between. The CDR3 length is 17 residues. Germline V gene data show CDR1 as SGHRS and CDR2 as YFSETQ. The CDR3 region is CASSLGDGGTTREKLFF. CDR3 nucleotides: TGCGCCAGCAGCTTGGGTGACGGGGGGACGACTCGGGAAAAACTGTTTTTT.